The present entry profiles one T cell receptor (beta chain) with its context. CDR1 and CDR2 (germline): SGDLS, YYNGEE. The CDR3 consists of 16 residues. Losses at the gene ends were 4 bases for V and 7 bases for J; bases not matched to a gene: 11. In the authors' methods: Reference gene primer amplification yielded estimated nucleated cell counts. TCRdb keeps only in-frame clones here, not all; method: immunoSEQ multiplex PCR. V, J and clone size are taken as reported in that table, and D and trimming were inferred from the DNA itself. The sample shows about 89,000 clones, about 85% of them seen only once. The data are from a study of blood T cell repertoires in COVID-19. Study-level background: COVID-19 samples from acute and convalescent phases originated in the United States, Italy and Spain. T cells, B-cell-depleted T cells, or PBMCs provided the cDNA or gDNA that served as material.

The chain links TRBV9 to TRBJ1-6; 7 positions agree with TRBD1. This sequence was found in a woman over 75 with acute or convalescent COVID-19. What was sequenced was peripheral blood. Written as DNA, the CDR3 is TGTGCCAGCAGCTCCCGCTCACAGGGGTTGAATTCACCCCTCCACTTT. Amino acids: CASSSRSQGLNSPLHF.